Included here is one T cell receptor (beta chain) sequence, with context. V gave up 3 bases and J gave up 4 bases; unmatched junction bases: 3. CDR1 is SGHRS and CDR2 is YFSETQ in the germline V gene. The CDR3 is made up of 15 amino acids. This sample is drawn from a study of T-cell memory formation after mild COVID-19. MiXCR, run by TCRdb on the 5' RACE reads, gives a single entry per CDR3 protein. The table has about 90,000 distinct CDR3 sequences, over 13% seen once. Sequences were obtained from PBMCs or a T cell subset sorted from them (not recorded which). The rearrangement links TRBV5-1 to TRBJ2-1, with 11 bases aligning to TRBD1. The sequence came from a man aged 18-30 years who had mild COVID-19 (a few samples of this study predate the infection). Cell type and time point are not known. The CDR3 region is CASSSGTGGYNEQFF. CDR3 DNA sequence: TGCGCCAGCAGCTCCGGGACAGGGGGATACAATGAGCAGTTCTTC. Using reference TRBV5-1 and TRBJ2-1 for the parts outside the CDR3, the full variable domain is KAGVTQTPRYLIKTRGQQVTLSCSPISGHRSVSWYQQTPGQGLQFLFEYFSETQRNKGNFPGRFSGRQFSNSRSEMNVSTLELGDSALYLCASSSGTGGYNEQFFGPGTRLTVL.